This TCR beta chain was recorded in a study of tumor-infiltrating lymphocytes in primary liver carcinoma. Overall study context: Primary liver carcinoma, confirmed by histopathology, was surgically resected. The tumors, T1-T3 N0M0 lesions, were about 4.2 to 11 cm across.

Researchers generated TCR beta cDNA from roughly 510 ng of total RNA, relying on a constant-region primer. What produced the TCR beta libraries was three nested multiplex PCR rounds using slightly modified ARM-PCR. TRBV1-TRBV30 forward primers paired with a C-beta reverse primer drove the first two PCR rounds, around 9 cycles each. In TCRdb, the multiplex PCR reads were re-called with MiXCR into one record per CDR3 protein. The sample consists of a few hundred thousand distinct CDR3 sequences, 58% of them appearing once. The V gene's germline CDR1 is ENHRY and CDR2 SYGVKD. The CDR3 has 12 residues. Overall study results and limits: In tumor-adjacent and tumor-blood pairs, overlap was lower than in tumor region pairs.

The authors took blood RNA from unsorted whole blood and also extracted germline DNA. No treatment had been given to the patients, who were chronically infected with HBV. This clonotype was picked up a small number of times. Its target is unknown. A much larger clonotype is one base distant, so this may be a read error. This sequence was found in a woman aged 25 to 45 with primary liver carcinoma and hepatitis B virus infection. Sequenced material: peripheral blood. The rearrangement joins TRBV10-3 to TRBJ1-1; no clear D. The CDR3 spells CATSDASGSAFF. Written as DNA, the CDR3 is TGTGCCACCAGTGACGCCTCGGGGAGCGCTTTCTTT.